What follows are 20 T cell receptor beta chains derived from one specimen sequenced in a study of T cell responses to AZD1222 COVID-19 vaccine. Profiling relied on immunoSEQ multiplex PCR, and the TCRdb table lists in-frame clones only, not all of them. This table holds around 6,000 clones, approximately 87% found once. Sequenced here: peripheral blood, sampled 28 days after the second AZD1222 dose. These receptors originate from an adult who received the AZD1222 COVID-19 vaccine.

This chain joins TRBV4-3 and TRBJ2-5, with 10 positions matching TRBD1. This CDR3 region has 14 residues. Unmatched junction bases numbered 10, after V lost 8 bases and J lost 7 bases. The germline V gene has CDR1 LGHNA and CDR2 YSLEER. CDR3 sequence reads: CASARGTGEVTQYF. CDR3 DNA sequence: TGCGCCAGCGCTAGAGGGACAGGGGAGGTGACCCAGTACTTC.

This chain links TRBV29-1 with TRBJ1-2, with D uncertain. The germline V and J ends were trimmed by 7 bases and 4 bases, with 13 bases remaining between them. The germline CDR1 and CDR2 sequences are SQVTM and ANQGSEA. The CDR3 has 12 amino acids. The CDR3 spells CSGLYTPYGYTF. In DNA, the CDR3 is TGCAGCGGGCTCTATACCCCCTATGGCTACACCTTC.

CDR3 loop: CASSPGQGNTEAFF. DNA of the CDR3: TGTGCCAGCAGCCCGGGACAGGGGAACACTGAAGCTTTCTTT. The V call is TRBV11-3, the J call TRBJ1-1; TRBD1 matches 9 bases. Germline values: CDR1 SGHNT, CDR2 YENEEA. Unmatched junction bases numbered 2, after V lost 5 bases and J lost 1 base. The CDR3 totals 14 residues. The full variable domain, with the rest looked up from reference TRBV11-3 and TRBJ1-1, is EAGVVQSPRYKIIEKKQPVAFWCNPISGHNTLYWYLQNLGQGPELLIRYENEEAVDDSQLPKDRFSAERLKGVDSTLKIQPAELGDSAVYLCASSPGQGNTEAFFGQGTRLTVV.

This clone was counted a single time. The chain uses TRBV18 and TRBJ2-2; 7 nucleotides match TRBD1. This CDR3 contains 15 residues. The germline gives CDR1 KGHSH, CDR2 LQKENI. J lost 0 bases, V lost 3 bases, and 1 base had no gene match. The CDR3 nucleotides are TGTGCCAGCTCACCGGGACAGTCGAACACCGGGGAGCTGTTTTTT. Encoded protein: CASSPGQSNTGELFF.

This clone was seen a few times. The CDR3 loop reads CASSNSGEAFF. CDR3 coding DNA: TGTGCCAGCAGCAACTCGGGAGAAGCTTTCTTT. The chain employs TRBV2 and TRBJ1-1; D not certain. The V and J ends lost 6 bases and 8 bases respectively, with 10 bases between them. This CDR3 is 11 amino acids long. The V gene's germline CDR1 is SNHLY and CDR2 FYNNEI.

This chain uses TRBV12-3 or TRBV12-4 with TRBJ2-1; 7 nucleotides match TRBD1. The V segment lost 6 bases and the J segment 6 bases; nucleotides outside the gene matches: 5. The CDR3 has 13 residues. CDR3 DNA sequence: TGTGCCAGCAGCATGGACAGGCTCAATGAGCAGTTCTTC. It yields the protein CASSMDRLNEQFF.

CDR3 bases: TGTGCCAGCAGCGTAGGCCCTGGGAGCTCCTACGAGCAGTACTTC. Residues: CASSVGPGSSYEQYF. The chain links TRBV9 to TRBJ2-7; perhaps TRBD2 as D (5 bases). Germline V CDR1 and CDR2: SGDLS, YYNGEE. Trimming stripped 0 bases from V and 0 bases from J, with 10 bases between. The CDR3 length is 15 residues.

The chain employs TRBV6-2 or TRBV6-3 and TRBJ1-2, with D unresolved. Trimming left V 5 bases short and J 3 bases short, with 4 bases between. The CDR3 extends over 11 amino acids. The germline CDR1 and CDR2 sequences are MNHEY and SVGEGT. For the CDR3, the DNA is TGTGCCAGCAGTCCAGACTATGGCTACACCTTC. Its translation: CASSPDYGYTF.

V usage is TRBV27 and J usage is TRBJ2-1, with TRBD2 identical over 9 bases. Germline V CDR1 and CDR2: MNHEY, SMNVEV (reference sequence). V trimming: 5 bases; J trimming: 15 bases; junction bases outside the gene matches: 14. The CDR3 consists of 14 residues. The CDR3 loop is CASSMTMSGRSPFF. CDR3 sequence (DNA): TGTGCCAGCAGTATGACTATGAGCGGGAGGTCGCCGTTCTTC.

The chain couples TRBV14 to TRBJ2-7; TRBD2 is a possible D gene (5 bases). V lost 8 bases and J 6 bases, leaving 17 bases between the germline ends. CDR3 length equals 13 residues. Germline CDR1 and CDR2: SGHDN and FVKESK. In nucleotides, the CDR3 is TGTGCCAGCGCCCGAACGTATGAGGGCGAGCAGTACTTC. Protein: CASARTYEGEQYF.

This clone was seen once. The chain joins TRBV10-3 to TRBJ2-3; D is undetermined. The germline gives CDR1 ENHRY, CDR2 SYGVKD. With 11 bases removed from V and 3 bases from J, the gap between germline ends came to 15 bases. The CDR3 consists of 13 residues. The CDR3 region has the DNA TGTGCCGTCAAGATAACTGGGACAGATACGCAGTATTTT. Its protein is CAVKITGTDTQYF.

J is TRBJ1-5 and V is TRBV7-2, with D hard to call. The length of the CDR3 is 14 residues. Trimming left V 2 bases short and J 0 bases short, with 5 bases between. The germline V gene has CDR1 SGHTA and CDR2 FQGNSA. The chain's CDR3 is CASSLQDSNQPQHF. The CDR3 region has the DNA TGTGCCAGCAGCTTACAGGATAGCAATCAGCCCCAGCATTTT.

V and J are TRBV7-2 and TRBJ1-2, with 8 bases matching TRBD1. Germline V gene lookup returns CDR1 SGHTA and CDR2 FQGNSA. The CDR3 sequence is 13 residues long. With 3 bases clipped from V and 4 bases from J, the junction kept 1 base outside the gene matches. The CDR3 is CASSLDRAYGYTF. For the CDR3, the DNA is TGTGCCAGCAGCTTGGACAGGGCCTATGGCTACACCTTC.

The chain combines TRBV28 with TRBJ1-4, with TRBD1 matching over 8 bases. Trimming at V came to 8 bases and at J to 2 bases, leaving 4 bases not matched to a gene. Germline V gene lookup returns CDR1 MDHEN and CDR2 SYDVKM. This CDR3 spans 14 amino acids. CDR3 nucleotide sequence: TGTGCCAGCGGACAGGGTCCCACTAATGAAAAACTGTTTTTT. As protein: CASGQGPTNEKLFF.

For the CDR3, the DNA is TGTGCCAGCAGCTCCTCGATTGGGGTTATCCAAGAGACCCAGTACTTC. This encodes CASSSSIGVIQETQYF. This chain joins TRBV5-6 and TRBJ2-5; D gene uncertain. The V end lost 3 bases, the J end lost 1 base, and 16 bases lay between the germline ends. The germline V gene has CDR1 SGHDT and CDR2 YYEEEE. The CDR3 totals 16 residues.

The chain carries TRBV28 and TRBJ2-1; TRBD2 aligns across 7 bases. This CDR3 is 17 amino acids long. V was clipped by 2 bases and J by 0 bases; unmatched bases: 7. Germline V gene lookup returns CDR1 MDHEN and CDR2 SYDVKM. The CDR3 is CASSLVFGTNSYNEQFF. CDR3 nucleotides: TGTGCCAGCAGTTTAGTCTTCGGGACTAACTCCTACAATGAGCAGTTCTTC.

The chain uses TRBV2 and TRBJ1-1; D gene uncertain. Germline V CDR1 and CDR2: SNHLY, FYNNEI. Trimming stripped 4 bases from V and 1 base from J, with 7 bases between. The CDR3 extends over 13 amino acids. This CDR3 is CASSARWNTEAFF. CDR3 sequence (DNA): TGTGCCAGCAGTGCCAGGTGGAACACTGAAGCTTTCTTT.

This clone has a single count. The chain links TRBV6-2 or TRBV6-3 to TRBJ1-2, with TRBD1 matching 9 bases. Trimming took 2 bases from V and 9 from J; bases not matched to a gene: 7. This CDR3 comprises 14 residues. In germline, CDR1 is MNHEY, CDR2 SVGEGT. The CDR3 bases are TGTGCCAGCAGTTACGGGGACAGGGTGCGCAGCTACACCTTC. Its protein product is CASSYGDRVRSYTF.

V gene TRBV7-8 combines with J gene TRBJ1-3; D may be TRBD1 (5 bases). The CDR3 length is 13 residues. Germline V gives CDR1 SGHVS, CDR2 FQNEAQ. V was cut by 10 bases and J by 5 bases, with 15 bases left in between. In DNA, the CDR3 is TGTGCCACCGGCAGGGACCTAAGAAACACCATATATTTT. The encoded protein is CATGRDLRNTIYF.

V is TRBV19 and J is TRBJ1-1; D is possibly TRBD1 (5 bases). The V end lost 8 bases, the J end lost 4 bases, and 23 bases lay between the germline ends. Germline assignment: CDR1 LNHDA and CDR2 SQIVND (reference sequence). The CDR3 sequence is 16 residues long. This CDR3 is CASSTARGRTGTEAFF. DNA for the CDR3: TGTGCCAGTTCTACCGCAAGGGGTCGAACGGGCACTGAAGCTTTCTTT.